This record concerns one T cell receptor (beta chain) sequence. The data were obtained in a study of T-cell reconstitution after alpha-beta-depleted transplantation in children. Unique molecular identifiers were used to barcode this TCRbeta library. MiXCR, applied by TCRdb to the PCR reads, yields one record per CDR3 protein. This sample carries some 490,000 distinct CDR3 sequences, around 13% of them seen once, and the ten largest clones take more than 5.5%. V shed 4 bases and J shed 6 bases, with 16 bases lying between them. The CDR3 is made up of 15 amino acids. The germline V gene encodes CDR1 SGDLS and CDR2 YYNGEE.

This sample comprised PBMCs from the stem cell graft donor, obtained from the stem cell graft. The chain has TRBV9 and TRBJ2-2; weak D call: TRBD1 (5 bases). This TCR came from a human donor who donated a stem cell graft to a child with combined immunodeficiency. The DNA for the CDR3 is TGTGCCAGCAGCCCAATCCCATCAGGGCCCGGGGAGCTGTTTTTT. Residues: CASSPIPSGPGELFF. Together with reference TRBV9 and TRBJ2-2, the CDR3 gives the full variable domain: DSGVTQTPKHLITATGQRVTLRCSPRSGDLSVYWYQQSLDQGLQFLIQYYNGEERAKGNILERFSAQQFPDLHSELNLSSLELGDSALYFCASSPIPSGPGELFFGEGSRLTVL.